One sample yielded the 7 T cell receptor beta chains listed below, sequenced in a study of blood T cell repertoires in COVID-19 (dated by TCRdb to 2018 to 2020). Libraries came from the immunoSEQ multiplex PCR assay. TCRdb carries this immuneACCESS record with in-frame sequences only. Its versions omit some clonotypes, under half of them owing to an unresolved V gene in the studies checked, with the rest unexplained. The sample table lists 400,000 or so clones, 90% of them with a count of one. The ten largest clonotypes hold about 0.6% of the sample. Input material: PBMCs or T cells enriched from blood (not recorded which). The receptor set was obtained from a man aged 18 to 29 who had recovered from COVID-19.

The V call is TRBV7-6, the J call TRBJ1-6; 7 nucleotides align to TRBD1. The CDR3 is 14 residues long. CDR1 and CDR2 from the germline V gene are SGHVS and FNYEAQ. Losses at the gene ends were 5 bases for V and 9 bases for J; bases not matched to a gene: 7. CDR3 DNA sequence: TGTGCCAGCAGCGTAAAAGACAGGGCTTCACCCCTCCACTTT. Amino acid sequence: CASSVKDRASPLHF.

The J gene is TRBJ2-3, the V gene TRBV18; tentatively, D is TRBD2 (5 bases). This CDR3 is built from 14 residues. Per the germline V gene, CDR1 is KGHSH and CDR2 is LQKENI. The ends were cut back, 4 bases at V and 4 bases at J, with 12 bases in the middle. The DNA of the CDR3 is TGTGCCAGCTCACGCGAACTAGGAGCAGATACGCAGTATTTT. It yields the protein CASSRELGADTQYF.

The chain employs TRBV6-5 and TRBJ1-1; the D is unclear. The germline V gene has CDR1 MNHEY and CDR2 SVGAGI. This CDR3 region has 12 residues. V was clipped by 9 bases and J by 7 bases, with 15 bases between them. CDR3 residues: CASVTVHLEAFF. The CDR3 region has the DNA TGTGCCAGTGTTACAGTACACCTTGAAGCTTTCTTT.

V usage is TRBV7-3 and J usage is TRBJ1-1; TRBD1 matches at 8 bases. The V gene end was trimmed by 3 bases and the J gene end by 6 bases; junction bases not matched to a gene: 9. The CDR3 loop spans 15 amino acids. Germline V gene lookup returns CDR1 SGHTA and CDR2 FQGTGA. The DNA of the CDR3 is TGTGCCAGCAGCTTGGTGACAGGGGAGAATTCTGAAGCTTTCTTT. This codes for CASSLVTGENSEAFF.

In this sample, this clone turned up once. The rearrangement links TRBV19 to TRBJ1-2, with 10 bases fitting TRBD1. The ends lost 6 bases at V and 6 bases at J; junction bases unmatched: 4. The CDR3 has 13 amino acids. The V gene's germline CDR1 is LNHDA and CDR2 SQIVND (reference sequence). This CDR3 reads CASSVDRGDGYTF. CDR3 nucleotides: TGTGCCAGTAGCGTGGACAGGGGGGATGGCTACACCTTC.

V is TRBV3-1 (or the pseudogene TRBV3-2) and J is TRBJ2-7, with 11 positions matching TRBD1. Germline V lookup: CDR1 LGHDT, CDR2 YNNKEL (reference sequence). The V segment lost 6 bases and the J segment 6 bases; nucleotides outside the gene matches: 7. There are 14 residues in the CDR3. The CDR3 loop reads CASSQDRGHSEQYF. CDR3 in DNA: TGTGCCAGCAGTCAGGACAGGGGGCATAGCGAGCAGTACTTC.

This clone occurred once. The chain links TRBV2 to TRBJ1-6, with D possibly matching TRBD1 (6 bases). V lost 6 bases and J lost 10, with 10 bases in between. Per germline, CDR1 SNHLY and CDR2 FYNNEI. CDR3 length: 12 residues. As DNA, the CDR3 is TGTGCCAGCAGCCCAGGGGCGTCACCCCTCCACTTT. This gives the protein CASSPGASPLHF.